These 30 T cell receptor beta chains were all obtained from the same sample, sequenced in a study of blood T cell repertoires in COVID-19. Method: immunoSEQ multiplex PCR; TCRdb's copy keeps in-frame clones and lacks some. This repertoire shows some 340,000 clones, more than 90% found once; its top ten account for 3.5% to 5%. The material sequenced was PBMCs or T cells enriched from blood (not recorded which). These receptors were collected from a woman aged 30 to 39 who had been exposed to COVID-19.

For this clone: Other nucleotide sequences in the sample specify the same CDR3. The gene calls are TRBV11-2 and TRBJ1-1; D remains unclear. Germline CDR1 SGHAT, CDR2 FQNNGV. The V end lost 2 bases, the J end lost 1 base, and 5 bases lay between the germline ends. The CDR3 is 13 amino acids. In DNA, the CDR3 is TGTGCCAGCAGCTTACGAGAGAACACTGAAGCTTTCTTT. Protein sequence: CASSLRENTEAFF.

This clone was recorded once. The gene calls are TRBV9 and TRBJ1-6; 7 nucleotides agree with TRBD1. Germline V gives CDR1 SGDLS, CDR2 YYNGEE. This CDR3 spans 17 amino acids. Trimming at V came to 4 bases and at J to 0 bases, leaving 7 bases not matched to a gene. The CDR3 protein is CASSRDRMSSYNSPLHF. In DNA, the CDR3 is TGTGCCAGCAGCCGGGACAGAATGAGCTCCTATAATTCACCCCTCCACTTT.

In its sample, this clone was seen a few times. The V gene is TRBV20-1, the J gene TRBJ2-7; TRBD2 might be the D (7 bases). The CDR3 spans 11 residues. CDR1 DFQATT and CDR2 SNEGSKA come from the germline V gene (reference sequence). The CDR3 DNA reads TGCAGCACAGGGACTAACTACGAGCAGTACTTC. It specifies CSTGTNYEQYF.

The chain uses TRBV2 and TRBJ1-6; D gene unclear. The CDR3 is 13 amino acids. Trimming took off 6 bases at V and 9 bases at J, with 12 bases between the two ends. Looked up from germline, CDR1 is SNHLY and CDR2 is FYNNEI. CDR3 sequence (DNA): TGTGCCAGCAGGGTGGATCGAGGTTCACCCCTCCACTTT. Its protein is CASRVDRGSPLHF.

The chain is built from TRBV6-5 and TRBJ1-2; 7 bases agree with TRBD1. This CDR3 contains 14 residues. From germline, CDR1 is MNHEY and CDR2 SVGAGI. The ends lost 2 bases at V and 5 bases at J; junction bases unmatched: 5. The CDR3 DNA reads as TGTGCCAGCAGTTACCTCGGGACAGCTTATGGCTACACCTTC. Translating it yields CASSYLGTAYGYTF.

This clone was observed a handful of times. This rearrangement joins TRBV29-1 to TRBJ1-1, with 7 bases matching TRBD1. The germline CDR1 and CDR2 sequences are SQVTM and ANQGSEA. V shed 4 bases and J 4 bases; nucleotides not matched to a gene: 3. CDR3 size: 12 residues. The CDR3 nucleotides read TGCAGCGTTGCCCAGGGGGGCACTGAAGCTTTCTTT. It yields the protein CSVAQGGTEAFF.

This chain uses TRBV20-1 with TRBJ1-6; D is ambiguous. The V end was cut by 3 bases, the J end by 8 bases, with 14 bases between. Germline CDR1 DFQATT, CDR2 SNEGSKA (reference sequence). CDR3 length: 14 amino acids. The CDR3 is CSASKQINDSPLHF. CDR3 nucleotide sequence: TGCAGTGCTAGTAAACAGATAAATGATTCACCCCTCCACTTT.

The chain has TRBV6-5 and TRBJ1-6; TRBD1 might be the D (5 bases). Looked up from germline, CDR1 is MNHEY and CDR2 is SVGAGI. This CDR3 contains 15 residues. The ends were cut back, 0 bases at V and 4 bases at J, with 7 bases in the middle. The chain's CDR3 is CASSYSGGYNSPLHF. CDR3 in DNA: TGTGCCAGCAGTTACTCGGGGGGTTATAATTCACCCCTCCACTTT.

J is TRBJ2-2 and V is TRBV6-5; 10 bases align to TRBD1. V trimming: 11 bases; J trimming: 8 bases; junction bases outside the gene matches: 11. CDR3 length: 14 residues. Germline V gene sequence: CDR1 MNHEY, CDR2 SVGAGI. The CDR3 coding sequence is TGTGCCTCCCAGGCCGGGACAGGGGAGGGGGAGCTGTTTTTT. Protein sequence: CASQAGTGEGELFF.

The chain is built from TRBV7-9 and TRBJ1-4, with D hard to call. The germline V and J ends were trimmed by 5 bases and 4 bases, with 14 bases remaining between them. The CDR3 has 15 residues. Germline V gives CDR1 SEHNR, CDR2 FQNEAQ (reference sequence). This CDR3 is CASSPPGLVNEKLFF. The CDR3, as DNA: TGTGCCAGCAGCCCTCCCGGTCTTGTTAATGAAAAACTGTTTTTT.

The chain recombines TRBV5-8 with TRBJ2-7; TRBD2 matches at 10 bases. The CDR3 is made up of 17 amino acids. The V gene's germline CDR1 is SGHTS and CDR2 YDEGEE. V lost 1 base and J lost 0; bases outside the gene matches: 7. CDR3 loop: CASSLRSLAGASYEQYF. DNA for the CDR3: TGTGCCAGCAGCTTGCGGTCTCTAGCGGGGGCCTCCTACGAGCAGTACTTC.

V is TRBV7-8 and J is TRBJ1-4, with D tentatively TRBD1 (5 bases). Trimming cost V 5 bases and J 0 bases, with 13 bases left between them. The CDR3 runs to 16 residues. In germline, CDR1 is SGHVS, CDR2 FQNEAQ. In DNA form, the CDR3 reads TGTGCCAGCAGCCCACGAGCGGGACCAACTAATGAAAAACTGTTTTTT. Amino acids: CASSPRAGPTNEKLFF. Full variable domain (remainder filled in from reference TRBV7-8 and TRBJ1-4): GAGVSQSPRYKVAKRGQDVALRCDPISGHVSLFWYQQALGQGPEFLTYFQNEAQLDKSGLPSDRFFAERPEGSVSTLKIQRTQQEDSAVYLCASSPRAGPTNEKLFFGSGTQLSVL.

The chain carries TRBV19 and TRBJ1-1; the match to TRBD1 covers 8 bases. Losses at the gene ends were 4 bases for V and 4 bases for J; bases not matched to a gene: 14. Germline V lookup: CDR1 LNHDA, CDR2 SQIVND (reference sequence). CDR3 length: 17 residues. CDR3 in DNA: TGTGCCAGTAGTAACTCAGGGGGCCTCCCTTCCTCCACTGAAGCTTTCTTT. Its protein is CASSNSGGLPSSTEAFF. The variable domain in full, completed from reference TRBV19 and TRBJ1-1, reads DGGITQSPKYLFRKEGQNVTLSCEQNLNHDAMYWYRQDPGQGLRLIYYSQIVNDFQKGDIAEGYSVSREKKESFPLTVTSAQKNPTAFYLCASSNSGGLPSSTEAFFGQGTRLTVV.

There are a few counts of this clone. CDR3 DNA sequence: TGTGCCAGCAGCTCCCGACAGGGGGCTTTTGGAAACACCATATATTTT. This codes for CASSSRQGAFGNTIYF. This rearrangement joins TRBV7-6 to TRBJ1-3; 10 bases line up with TRBD1. The germline gives CDR1 SGHVS, CDR2 FNYEAQ. The V and J ends lost 4 bases and 3 bases, in that order; junction bases with no gene match: 6. This CDR3 is 16 amino acids long.

V gene TRBV4-1 combines with J gene TRBJ2-1, with D possibly TRBD1 on 6 matching bases. The germline V and J ends were trimmed by 1 base and 0 bases, with 13 bases remaining between them. This CDR3 is 17 amino acids long. Per germline, CDR1 MGHRA and CDR2 YSYEKL. The CDR3 region has the DNA TGCGCCAGCAGCCAAGGAAACCCCAGGGGCTCCTACAATGAGCAGTTCTTC. Encoded protein: CASSQGNPRGSYNEQFF.

The CDR3 nucleotides are TGTGCCAGCAGGGCAGCTTTCTTT. Protein product: CASRAAFF. The chain is built from TRBV2 and TRBJ1-1; D gene ambiguous. The CDR3 loop spans 8 amino acids. CDR1 and CDR2 from the germline V gene are SNHLY and FYNNEI. The V end was cut by 6 bases, the J end by 10 bases, with 3 bases between.

This rearrangement joins TRBV2 to TRBJ1-4; TRBD1 matches 7 bases. The germline V gene has CDR1 SNHLY and CDR2 FYNNEI. V lost 5 bases, J lost 4 bases, and 7 bases stayed unmatched. The CDR3 consists of 15 residues. CDR3 coding DNA: TGTGCCAGCAGTTACAAACAGGGGTATAATGAAAAACTGTTTTTT. As protein: CASSYKQGYNEKLFF.

This chain links TRBV24-1 with TRBJ2-7; 8 nucleotides line up with TRBD1. CDR3 size: 18 residues. V trimming: 4 bases; J trimming: 5 bases; junction bases outside the gene matches: 18. The germline V gene encodes CDR1 KGHDR and CDR2 SFDVKD. CDR3: CATSDRTLGQGVRDEQYF. The CDR3, as DNA: TGTGCCACCAGTGACCGCACCCTAGGACAGGGTGTCAGAGACGAGCAGTACTTC.

The chain joins TRBV30 to TRBJ2-1, with 8 nucleotides matching TRBD1. The V segment lost 2 bases and the J segment 4 bases; nucleotides outside the gene matches: 1. In germline, CDR1 is GTSNPN, CDR2 SVGIG (reference sequence). This CDR3 is built from 13 residues. The CDR3 is CAWSRQGYNEQFF. CDR3 bases: TGTGCCTGGAGTAGACAGGGGTACAATGAGCAGTTCTTC.

The J gene is TRBJ2-5, the V gene TRBV7-9; D uncertain. V was pared by 2 bases and J by 5 bases, with 9 bases between. This CDR3 region has 13 residues. The germline CDR1 and CDR2 sequences are SEHNR and FQNEAQ (reference sequence). The CDR3 DNA sequence: TGTGCCAGCAGCTTAAGTGGTGCGGAGACCCAGTACTTC. It codes for CASSLSGAETQYF.

This rearrangement joins TRBV6-2 or TRBV6-3 to TRBJ1-4, with D possibly matching TRBD1 (6 bases). The CDR3 extends over 16 amino acids. Germline lookup yields CDR1 MNHEY and CDR2 SVGEGT. V was cut by 0 bases and J by 8 bases, with 16 bases left in between. CDR3 protein: CASSYSRSGENEKLFF. CDR3 DNA sequence: TGTGCCAGCAGTTACTCGAGATCAGGGGAAAACGAAAAACTGTTTTTT.

DNA of the CDR3: TGTGCCAGCCAGGACAGGGTCAACTACAATGAGCAGTTCTTC. Translated, it gives CASQDRVNYNEQFF. V usage is TRBV19 and J usage is TRBJ2-1; 8 nucleotides match TRBD1. Germline V gives CDR1 LNHDA, CDR2 SQIVND (reference sequence). This CDR3 is 14 amino acids long. V gave up 9 bases and J gave up 3 bases; unmatched junction bases: 7.

The J gene is TRBJ2-1, the V gene TRBV11-2, with a tentative D call TRBD2 (5 bases). Germline V gene data show CDR1 as SGHAT and CDR2 as FQNNGV. V was pared by 3 bases and J by 5 bases, with 14 bases between. The CDR3 is made up of 15 amino acids. The CDR3 nucleotides are TGTGCCAGCAGCTTCCGCAGCGAGAGGGACAATGAGCAGTTCTTC. This encodes CASSFRSERDNEQFF.

This chain joins TRBV27 and TRBJ2-2; 7 bases align to TRBD1. V was pared by 3 bases and J by 7 bases, with 5 bases of the junction left unmatched. CDR1 and CDR2 (germline): MNHEY, SMNVEV (reference sequence). The CDR3 runs 14 residues. The CDR3 loop reads CASSFIGGGGELFF. The CDR3, as DNA: TGTGCCAGCAGTTTTATAGGGGGCGGCGGGGAGCTGTTTTTT.

This clone came up a few times. V is TRBV9 and J is TRBJ2-3, with 11 bases that match TRBD2. The trim removed 6 bases at V and 6 bases at J, leaving 6 bases unmatched. CDR1 and CDR2 from the germline V gene are SGDLS and YYNGEE. This CDR3 comprises 14 residues. CDR3 DNA sequence: TGTGCCAGCACCTCTAGCGGGGGGCTTGATACGCAGTATTTT. Amino acids: CASTSSGGLDTQYF.

The chain employs TRBV5-1 and TRBJ2-6; possible D gene TRBD1, 6 bases. This CDR3 has 19 residues. Trimming stripped 2 bases from V and 0 bases from J, with 18 bases between. From germline, CDR1 is SGHRS and CDR2 YFSETQ. CDR3 sequence reads: CASSFRSAQGNSGANVLTF. For the CDR3, the DNA is TGCGCCAGCAGCTTCCGTTCGGCACAGGGAAACTCTGGGGCCAACGTCCTGACTTTC.

The genes are TRBV6-5 and TRBJ1-2, with D perhaps matching TRBD1 (6 bases). The V and J ends lost 5 bases and 3 bases respectively, with 13 bases between them. The CDR3 length is 14 residues. In germline, CDR1 is MNHEY, CDR2 SVGAGI. CDR3 coding DNA: TGTGCCAGCAGTCGAGGGGGTCCTGACTATGGCTACACCTTC. As protein: CASSRGGPDYGYTF.

The rearrangement links TRBV4-1 to TRBJ2-7, with 9 bases matching TRBD1. V gave up 3 bases and J gave up 5 bases; unmatched junction bases: 11. The germline V gene encodes CDR1 MGHRA and CDR2 YSYEKL. This CDR3 spans 16 amino acids. This CDR3 reads CASSQGPGTGRNEQYF. CDR3 in DNA: TGCGCCAGCAGCCAGGGTCCCGGGACAGGGCGAAACGAGCAGTACTTC.

V usage is TRBV6-2 or TRBV6-3 and J usage is TRBJ2-1, with TRBD2 as a possible D gene (5 bases). The CDR3 loop spans 14 amino acids. The germline V gene has CDR1 MNHEY and CDR2 SVGEGT. V shed 0 bases and J shed 8 bases, with 11 bases lying between them. The CDR3 is CASSYSNGGHEQFF. CDR3 coding DNA: TGTGCCAGCAGTTACTCGAATGGCGGGCATGAGCAGTTCTTC.

The chain has TRBV5-1 and TRBJ2-2; 14 positions match TRBD2. V dropped 4 bases and J dropped 6; count of bases not matched to a gene: 2. CDR1 is SGHRS, CDR2 YFSETQ, per germline. The CDR3 runs to 15 residues. The CDR3 nucleotides read TGCGCCAGCAGCACGGGACTAGCGGGAGCCGGGGAGCTGTTTTTT. Translation gives CASSTGLAGAGELFF.